This T cell receptor (beta chain) was captured in a study of radiation and T cells in renal cell carcinoma (dated by TCRdb to 2019 to 2021). About the study as a whole: A total of 50 to 60 samples underwent TCR beta sequencing, made up of some 26 tumors and about 27 peripheral blood samples. Across all 53 samples, approximately 4,000,000 unique CDR3 nucleotide sequences, encoding 2,658,974 unique CDR3 amino acid sequences, were identified. The final blood draw was performed at 4 weeks after radiation, at the same time as nephrectomy.

The immunoSEQ kit was used, according to the manufacturer's recommendations, to generate TCR beta libraries from genomic DNA. To prepare libraries, a first multiplex PCR with proprietary primers was run, followed by a second PCR that added unique barcodes, and a bead cleanup was done after each round. A kit-provided positive control reaction and a negative control reaction were included in every sample batch. The final libraries were assessed on an Agilent 4200 TapeStation D1000 ScreenTape, pooled by volume, and quantified by qPCR. An Illumina NextSeq500 fitted with a MidOutput 150-cycle cartridge performed the sequencing, running 156 Read1 cycles and 15 Index1 cycles with the kit's custom primers. The pooled library was loaded at 0.95 to 1 pM with approximately 20% PhiX control spiked in. Concerning the study's data processing: Vendor-processed data were analyzed in R, and a clonotype was defined as all T cells sharing the same CDR3 nucleotide sequence. For clone abundance analyses, frequencies were normalized to the 10,000 most abundant clones per sample. Public T cell clones, which averaged fewer than five per sample, were removed prior to analysis. An abundance difference of at least 32-fold between compartments was the criterion for calling clonotypes tumor-enriched or baseline blood-enriched. A beta-binomial differential abundance model was applied to find clonotypes that expanded or contracted between blood time points. Similarity between tumor and blood repertoires was quantified using the Baroni-Urbani and Buser coefficient, and groups were compared with two-tailed Wilcoxon tests in R. TCRdb provides this immuneACCESS table in a form limited to in-frame rearrangements. Some clones are lacking; in checked studies, under half of them reflect an unresolved V gene, and why the rest are absent is not known. V and J calls and clone size are copied from that table; D and trimming were computed from the DNA. This sample is represented by tens of thousands of clones; around 81% of them were singletons. Around 9.1% of the sample goes to the ten largest clones.

Findings and caveats that apply to the study as a whole: Tracking of blood repertoire dynamics stopped at less than 5 weeks after treatment, with no follow-up past that point. With a single-armed trial design, the study had no way to address how radiation dose or scheduling affects the TCR repertoire. Because pretreatment tumor biopsies were not available, the baseline intratumoral presence of clonotypes could not be determined. An increase in top tumor clonotypes in blood was observed from baseline to 2 weeks post-radiation, followed by contraction by 4 weeks, which was taken to suggest transient expansion of tumor-resident clones.

Reading the germline V gene (reference sequence) gives CDR1 PRHDT and CDR2 FYEKMQ. From the cysteine up to the phenylalanine, the CDR3 has a length of 17 residues. Left in the record is the CDR3 DNA by itself, 51 bases read in frame from the first base. At the junction V is shortened by 2 bases and J by 1 base, with 17 bases in between. In regard to this clone: The target of this receptor is not known. Base qualities are not recorded, but no much larger clone differs from it by a single base.

The sample's time point, from its label and the paper: blood 4 weeks post-SBRT, at nephrectomy. In light of the paper, this sample's treatment or condition label describes: 15 Gy SBRT to primary tumor, nephrectomy 4 weeks later. The samples were drawn from a clinical trial, where primary renal cell carcinomas were treated with 15 Gy of stereotactic body radiation therapy and then removed by nephrectomy 4 weeks afterward. To follow tumor-enriched clonotypes, serial peripheral blood was collected from radiation-treated patients at baseline and at 2 weeks and 4 weeks after SBRT. All patients had renal cell carcinoma with clear cell pathology. The QIAamp DNA Blood Mini Kit (Qiagen) was used to prepare genomic DNA for TCR sequencing. Only samples passing all quality control checks were included in the analyses.

This chain is built from TRBV13 and TRBJ1-2; the D gene is perhaps TRBD1, from 5 matching bases. The source material was blood, sampled from a patient whose treatment included radiotherapy and nephrectomy. This TCR was recovered from a man in his fifties with renal cell carcinoma. The sequenced DNA: TGTGCCAGCAGCTTATGGGGCGGGACGGCGAATAACTATGGCTACACCTTC. Translation gives CASSLWGGTANNYGYTF.